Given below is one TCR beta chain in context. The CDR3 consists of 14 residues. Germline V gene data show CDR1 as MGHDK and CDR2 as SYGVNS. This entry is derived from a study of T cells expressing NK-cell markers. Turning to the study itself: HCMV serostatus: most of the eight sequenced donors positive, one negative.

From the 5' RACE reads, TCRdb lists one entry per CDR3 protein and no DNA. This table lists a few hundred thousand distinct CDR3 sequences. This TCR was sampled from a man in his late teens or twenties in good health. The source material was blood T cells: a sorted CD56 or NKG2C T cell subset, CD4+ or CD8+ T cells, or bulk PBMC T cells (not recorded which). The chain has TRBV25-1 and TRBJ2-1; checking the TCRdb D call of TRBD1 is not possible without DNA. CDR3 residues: CASSAPKAYNEQFF.